This T cell receptor (beta chain) was sequenced in a study of post-analysis software for immune sequencing data. TCR beta libraries were prepared from cDNA with unique molecular identifiers. Around 500,000 cDNA molecules came from about 1 to 10 million T cells. MiXCR was run by TCRdb on the PCR reads, yielding one entry per CDR3 protein. The sample gives roughly 580,000 distinct CDR3 sequences, 44% of which show up once; around 1.7% is in the top ten. The specimen was blood. The sequence derives from a girl between 5 and 17 years old with multiple sclerosis.

The CDR3 spells CASSRFRSSGSNQPQHF. The DNA of the CDR3 is TGTGCCAGCAGCCGCTTCAGGTCCAGTGGCAGCAATCAGCCCCAGCATTTT. This chain links TRBV7-2 with TRBJ1-5; no reliable D call. Trimming removed 5 bases at V and 1 base at J, with 18 bases between. The CDR3 runs 17 residues. Germline V gene sequence: CDR1 SGHTA, CDR2 FQGNSA.